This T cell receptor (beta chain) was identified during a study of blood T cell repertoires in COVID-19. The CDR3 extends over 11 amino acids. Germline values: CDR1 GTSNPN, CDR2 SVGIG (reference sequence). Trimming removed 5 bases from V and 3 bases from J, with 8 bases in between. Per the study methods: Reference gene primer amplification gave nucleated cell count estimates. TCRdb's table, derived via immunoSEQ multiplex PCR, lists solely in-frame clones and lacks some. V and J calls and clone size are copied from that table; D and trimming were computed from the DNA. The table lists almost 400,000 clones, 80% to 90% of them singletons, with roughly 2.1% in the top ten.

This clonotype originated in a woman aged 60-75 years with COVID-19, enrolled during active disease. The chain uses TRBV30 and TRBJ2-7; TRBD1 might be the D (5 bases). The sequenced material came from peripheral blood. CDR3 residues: CAWARVYEQYF. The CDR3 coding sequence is TGTGCCTGGGCCAGGGTCTACGAGCAGTACTTC.